One and the same sample provided the 20 T cell receptor beta chains below, sequenced in a study of memory CD4+ T cells and cytomegalovirus serostatus. The data were produced by immunoSEQ multiplex PCR, yet TCRdb's version contains in-frame clones alone and is incomplete. This sample has under 50,000 clones, with just under 80% found just once. Single viable CD3+CD4+CD8-CD45RO+ cells were sorted as the memory CD4+ T cells. Sequencing input: memory CD4+ T cells from blood. The source is an adult in good health and CMV-seronegative.

The chain couples TRBV9 to TRBJ1-1; D might be TRBD1 (6 bases). Germline V gene sequence: CDR1 SGDLS, CDR2 YYNGEE. This CDR3 is 13 amino acids long. V lost 5 bases to trimming and J lost 5 bases, with 13 bases between them. The CDR3 nucleotides read TGTGCCAGCAGTTTTAAGGGGGGGACTGAAGCTTTCTTT. It translates to CASSFKGGTEAFF.

The chain joins TRBV7-8 to TRBJ1-2, with D tentatively TRBD1 (5 bases). Germline assignment: CDR1 SGHVS and CDR2 FQNEAQ. V shed 1 base and J shed 8 bases, with 17 bases lying between them. The length of the CDR3 is 15 residues. CDR3 nucleotide sequence: TGTGCCAGCAGCTTAGGGACGACAGTTTTTCCCGGCTACACCTTC. Its translation is CASSLGTTVFPGYTF. The full variable domain, with the rest looked up from reference TRBV7-8 and TRBJ1-2, is GAGVSQSPRYKVAKRGQDVALRCDPISGHVSLFWYQQALGQGPEFLTYFQNEAQLDKSGLPSDRFFAERPEGSVSTLKIQRTQQEDSAVYLCASSLGTTVFPGYTFGSGTRLTVV.

The rearrangement joins TRBV4-2 to TRBJ2-5; 7 nucleotides align to TRBD2. The J call is doubtful: the DNA matches TRBJ2-7 better. Germline lookup yields CDR1 LGHNA and CDR2 YNFKEQ. The CDR3 runs to 15 residues. CDR3 residues: CASSPGPGGTYEQYF. The CDR3 DNA reads TGTGCCAGCAGTCCCGGTCCGGGGGGAACTTACGAGCAGTACTTC.

This clone came up once. The V call is TRBV9, the J call TRBJ2-3, with a possible D match to TRBD2 (5 bases). The CDR3 has 14 amino acids. Germline lookup yields CDR1 SGDLS and CDR2 YYNGEE. V dropped 3 bases and J dropped 15 bases, with 23 bases sitting between them. The CDR3 coding sequence is TGTGCCAGCAGCGCCACACCGCGGGCTTTATTCGCATATTTT. This translates into CASSATPRALFAYF.

The chain carries TRBV5-6 and TRBJ2-6; either TRBD1 or TRBD2 may supply D (5 bases each). Trimming pared 0 bases from V and 4 bases from J, leaving 8 bases between. Germline CDR1 is SGHDT and CDR2 is YYEEEE. CDR3 length equals 15 residues. CDR3 residues: CASSLGDAGANVLTF. CDR3 DNA: TGTGCCAGCAGCTTGGGGGACGCCGGGGCCAACGTCCTGACTTTC.

The J gene is TRBJ2-7, the V gene TRBV18, with D maybe TRBD2 (5 bases). CDR1 KGHSH and CDR2 LQKENI come from the germline V gene. The length of the CDR3 is 15 residues. The V end was cut by 5 bases, the J end by 0 bases, with 14 bases between. The CDR3 nucleotides read TGTGCCAGCTCAACGTACGAGGGAAACTCCTACGAGCAGTACTTC. Translated, it gives CASSTYEGNSYEQYF. The full variable domain, rest sourced from reference TRBV18 and TRBJ2-7, is NAGVMQNPRHLVRRRGQEARLRCSPMKGHSHVYWYRQLPEEGLKFMVYLQKENIIDESGMPKERFSAEFPKEGPSILRIQQVVRGDSAAYFCASSTYEGNSYEQYFGPGTRLTVT.

This clone was found once. The J gene is TRBJ2-4, the V gene TRBV2, with D possibly matching TRBD2 (5 bases). The germline CDR1 and CDR2 sequences are SNHLY and FYNNEI. V was shortened by 6 bases and J by 13 bases, with 19 bases between the two germline ends. This CDR3 contains 13 residues. The CDR3 loop is CASRRELVVGQYF. For the CDR3, the DNA is TGTGCCAGCAGAAGGGAGCTAGTGGTGGGGCAGTACTTC.

This rearrangement joins TRBV18 to TRBJ2-7; no reliable D call. The CDR3 spans 12 residues. Germline CDR1 is KGHSH and CDR2 is LQKENI. V gave up 3 bases and J gave up 0 bases, with 3 bases separating them. CDR3 in amino acids: CASSPHSYEQYF. As DNA, the CDR3 is TGTGCCAGCTCACCGCACTCCTACGAGCAGTACTTC.

V and J are TRBV7-2 and TRBJ1-2; D possibly corresponds to TRBD1 (6 bases). This CDR3 spans 13 amino acids. The germline gives CDR1 SGHTA, CDR2 FQGNSA. V was cut by 3 bases and J by 5 bases, with 10 bases left in between. CDR3 region: CASSFRQEYGYTF. The CDR3 DNA is TGTGCCAGCAGCTTCAGACAGGAATATGGCTACACCTTC.

V is TRBV6-1 and J is TRBJ1-5; D is uncertain. V dropped 2 bases and J dropped 0 bases, with 8 bases sitting between them. This CDR3 is built from 15 residues. Germline CDR1 MNHNS, CDR2 SASEGT. This CDR3 is CASSETADSNQPQHF. The CDR3 region has the DNA TGTGCCAGCAGTGAAACGGCGGATAGCAATCAGCCCCAGCATTTT.

This clone has more than one count but fewer than ten. The chain recombines TRBV5-1 with TRBJ1-6, with D tentatively TRBD1 (5 bases). Germline CDR1 SGHRS, CDR2 YFSETQ. This CDR3 has 17 amino acids. Trimming took off 0 bases at V and 0 bases at J, with 10 bases between the two ends. DNA of the CDR3: TGCGCCAGCAGCTTGGGACAGTCTAGCTCCTATAATTCACCCCTCCACTTT. Residues: CASSLGQSSSYNSPLHF.

V gene TRBV5-1 combines with J gene TRBJ2-3; D might be TRBD1 or TRBD2, each matching 5 bases. This CDR3 contains 16 residues. CDR1 and CDR2 from the germline V gene are SGHRS and YFSETQ. The V gene lost 0 bases and the J gene lost 4 bases, with 15 bases spanning the gap. The CDR3 nucleotides are TGCGCCAGCAGCTTGGTAGTAGGGCAGGGAGCAGATACGCAGTATTTT. It is translated as CASSLVVGQGADTQYF.

Relative to its sample, this clone is medium-sized (0.01 to 0.1%). At the DNA level, this CDR3 is encoded by other sequences in the same sample as well. The chain employs TRBV10-3 and TRBJ1-1; tentatively, D is TRBD1 (6 bases). V was shortened by 6 bases and J by 0 bases, with 8 bases between the two germline ends. CDR1 is ENHRY and CDR2 is SYGVKD in the germline V gene. This CDR3 comprises 13 residues. CDR3 coding DNA: TGTGCCATCAGCGCAGGGGTGAACACTGAAGCTTTCTTT. This translates into CAISAGVNTEAFF.

The chain carries TRBV19 and TRBJ1-5; possibly TRBD1 for D (6 bases). V lost 5 bases to trimming and J lost 7 bases, with 15 bases between them. Germline loops: CDR1 LNHDA, CDR2 SQIVND (reference sequence). The CDR3 contains 14 residues. In DNA form, the CDR3 reads TGTGCCAGTAGTCCCGAGGACAGTGGCCAGCCCCAGCATTTT. It yields the protein CASSPEDSGQPQHF.

This clone was found a few times. V gene TRBV5-4 combines with J gene TRBJ2-1; no reliable D call. Per germline, CDR1 SGHNT and CDR2 YYREEE (reference sequence). This CDR3 has 17 residues. The V and J ends lost 3 bases and 0 bases respectively, with 16 bases between them. The CDR3 region has the DNA TGTGCCAGCAGCTCCCCCCTGAGAGGCAGCTCCTACAATGAGCAGTTCTTC. Protein: CASSSPLRGSSYNEQFF.

The chain has TRBV19 and TRBJ2-1, with D unclear. The germline V and J ends were trimmed by 3 bases and 8 bases, with 5 bases remaining between them. The length of the CDR3 is 11 residues. The germline gives CDR1 LNHDA, CDR2 SQIVND (reference sequence). The CDR3 region has the DNA TGTGCCAGTAGTATGGGCGATGAGCAGTTCTTC. Residues: CASSMGDEQFF.

The chain uses TRBV15 and TRBJ2-5; D remains ambiguous. The germline gives CDR1 LNHNV, CDR2 YYDKDF (reference sequence). Trimming took 3 bases from V and 1 from J, leaving 9 bases between them. This CDR3 contains 14 residues. The CDR3 loop reads CATSRGLGQETQYF. DNA of the CDR3: TGTGCCACCAGCAGGGGGTTAGGCCAAGAGACCCAGTACTTC.

The chain recombines TRBV6-1 with TRBJ1-1, with D possibly TRBD1 on 5 matching bases. Germline loops: CDR1 MNHNS, CDR2 SASEGT. Trimming cost V 2 bases and J 12 bases, with 16 bases left between them. The CDR3 loop spans 13 amino acids. DNA of the CDR3: TGTGCCAGCAGTGAAACGCCACGCAGGGACCCTTTCTTT. It yields the protein CASSETPRRDPFF.

The chain combines TRBV10-3 with TRBJ1-6; D might be TRBD1 (6 bases). CDR3 length equals 17 residues. Germline V gene data show CDR1 as ENHRY and CDR2 as SYGVKD. V was pared by 0 bases and J by 9 bases, with 18 bases between. CDR3 amino acids: CAISESTPTGGGSPLHF. The CDR3 region has the DNA TGTGCCATCAGTGAGTCGACTCCGACAGGCGGAGGTTCACCCCTCCACTTT.

This rearrangement joins TRBV2 to TRBJ1-5; D gene uncertain. The CDR3 runs 12 residues. Trimming cost V 4 bases and J 7 bases, with 8 bases left between them. Germline loops: CDR1 SNHLY, CDR2 FYNNEI. The CDR3 protein is CASSVDRQPQHF. In DNA, the CDR3 is TGTGCCAGCAGTGTGGACCGACAGCCCCAGCATTTT.